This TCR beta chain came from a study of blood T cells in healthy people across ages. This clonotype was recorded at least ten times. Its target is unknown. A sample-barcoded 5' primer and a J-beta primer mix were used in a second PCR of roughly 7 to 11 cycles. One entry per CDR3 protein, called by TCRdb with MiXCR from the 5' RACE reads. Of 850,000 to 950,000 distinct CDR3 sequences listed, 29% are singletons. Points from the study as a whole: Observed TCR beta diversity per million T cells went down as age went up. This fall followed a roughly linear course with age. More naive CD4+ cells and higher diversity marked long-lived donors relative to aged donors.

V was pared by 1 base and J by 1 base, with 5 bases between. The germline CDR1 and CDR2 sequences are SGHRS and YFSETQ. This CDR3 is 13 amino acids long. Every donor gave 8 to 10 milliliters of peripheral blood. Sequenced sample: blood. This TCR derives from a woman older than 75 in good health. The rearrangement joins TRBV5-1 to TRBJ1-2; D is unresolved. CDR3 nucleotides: TGCGCCAGCAGCTTGTTAGATAACTATGGCTACACCTTC. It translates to CASSLLDNYGYTF.